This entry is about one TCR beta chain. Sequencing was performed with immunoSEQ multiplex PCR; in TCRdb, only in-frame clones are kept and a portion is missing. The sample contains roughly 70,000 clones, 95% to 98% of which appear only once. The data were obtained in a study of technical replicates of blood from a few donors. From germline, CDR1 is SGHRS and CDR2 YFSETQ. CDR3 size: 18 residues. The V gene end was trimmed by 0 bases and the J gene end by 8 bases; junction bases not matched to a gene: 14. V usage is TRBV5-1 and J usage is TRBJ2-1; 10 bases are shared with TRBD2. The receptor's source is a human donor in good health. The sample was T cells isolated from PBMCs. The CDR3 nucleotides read TGCGCCAGCAGCTTGGAAAGCGGCCTAGCGGGAGTATCGGATGAGCAGTTCTTC. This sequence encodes CASSLESGLAGVSDEQFF.